Reported below is one T cell receptor beta chain. Its antigen is currently unknown. The data are from a study of T cells in Graves' hyperthyroidism and ophthalmopathy. V was pared by 8 bases and J by 2 bases, with 11 bases between. Germline V lookup: CDR1 MNHEY, CDR2 SMNVEV (reference sequence). This CDR3 region has 13 residues. Regarding the study as a whole: Most expanded thyroid clonotypes above 0.001 recurred in blood.

Clinical symptoms, serum thyroxine and TRAb, thyroid ultrasound and orbital computed tomography were used for the diagnoses. What was amplified from RNA transcripts were TCR beta CDR3 regions. TCR CDR3 underwent first-round RT-PCR with the HTBI primer set. Via MiXCR, TCRdb re-called the multiplex PCR reads, giving one row per CDR3 protein. The table records 400,000 or so distinct CDR3 sequences, roughly 15% of them present only once. The V call is TRBV27, the J call TRBJ2-3, with D possibly being TRBD2 (6 bases). The origin of this receptor is a woman between 25 and 40 years old with Graves' ophthalmopathy. Material for sequencing was blood. The CDR3 protein is CASRDSNTDTQYF. The CDR3 DNA reads TGTGCCAGCCGGGACTCAAACACAGATACGCAGTATTTT.